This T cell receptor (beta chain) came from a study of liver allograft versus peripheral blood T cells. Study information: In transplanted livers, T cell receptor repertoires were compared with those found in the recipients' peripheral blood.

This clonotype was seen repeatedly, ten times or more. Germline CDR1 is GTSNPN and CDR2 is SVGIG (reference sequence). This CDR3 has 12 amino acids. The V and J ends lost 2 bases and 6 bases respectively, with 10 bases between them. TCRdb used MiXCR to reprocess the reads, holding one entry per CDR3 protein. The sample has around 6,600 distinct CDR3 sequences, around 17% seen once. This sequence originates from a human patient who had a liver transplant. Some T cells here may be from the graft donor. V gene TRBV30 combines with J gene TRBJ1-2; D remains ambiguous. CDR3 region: CAWSPNGNGYTF. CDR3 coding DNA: TGTGCCTGGAGTCCCAATGGCAATGGCTACACCTTC. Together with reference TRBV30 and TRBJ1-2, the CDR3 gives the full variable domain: SQTIHQWPATLVQPVGSPLSLECTVEGTSNPNLYWYRQAAGRGLQLLFYSVGIGQISSEVPQNLSASRPQDRQFILSSKKLLLSDSGFYLCAWSPNGNGYTFGSGTRLTVV.